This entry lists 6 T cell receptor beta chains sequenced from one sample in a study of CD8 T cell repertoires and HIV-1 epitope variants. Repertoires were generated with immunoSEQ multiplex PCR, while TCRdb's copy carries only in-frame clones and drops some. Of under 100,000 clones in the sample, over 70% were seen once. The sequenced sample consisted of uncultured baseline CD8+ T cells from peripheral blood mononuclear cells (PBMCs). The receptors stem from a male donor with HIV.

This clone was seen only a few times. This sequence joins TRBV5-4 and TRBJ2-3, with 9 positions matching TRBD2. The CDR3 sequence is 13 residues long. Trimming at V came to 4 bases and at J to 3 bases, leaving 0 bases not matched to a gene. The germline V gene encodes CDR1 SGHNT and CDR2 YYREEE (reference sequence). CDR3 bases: TGTGCCAGCAGCCTAGCGGGGACAGATACGCAGTATTTT. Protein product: CASSLAGTDTQYF.

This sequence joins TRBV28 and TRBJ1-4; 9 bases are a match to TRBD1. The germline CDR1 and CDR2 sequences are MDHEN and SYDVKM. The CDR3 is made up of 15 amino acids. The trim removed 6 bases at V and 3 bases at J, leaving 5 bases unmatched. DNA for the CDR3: TGTGCCAGCAGCAAACAGGGGGCGCCTAATGAAAAACTGTTTTTT. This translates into CASSKQGAPNEKLFF.

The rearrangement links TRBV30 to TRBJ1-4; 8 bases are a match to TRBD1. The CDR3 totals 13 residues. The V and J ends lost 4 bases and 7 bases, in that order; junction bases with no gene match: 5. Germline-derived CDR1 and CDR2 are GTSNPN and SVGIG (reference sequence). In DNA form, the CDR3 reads TGTGCCTGGAAAGACAGGGGAGGTGAAAAACTGTTTTTT. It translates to CAWKDRGGEKLFF.

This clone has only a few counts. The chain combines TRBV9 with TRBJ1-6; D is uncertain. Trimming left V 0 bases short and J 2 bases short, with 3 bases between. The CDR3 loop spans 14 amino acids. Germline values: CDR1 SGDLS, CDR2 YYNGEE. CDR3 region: CASSVVAYNSPLHF. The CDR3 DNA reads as TGTGCCAGCAGCGTAGTCGCCTATAATTCACCCCTCCACTTT.

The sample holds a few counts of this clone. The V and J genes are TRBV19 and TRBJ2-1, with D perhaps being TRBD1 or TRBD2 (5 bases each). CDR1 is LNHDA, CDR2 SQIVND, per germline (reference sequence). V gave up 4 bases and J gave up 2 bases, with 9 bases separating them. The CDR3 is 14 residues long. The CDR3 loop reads CASSTGPTYNEQFF. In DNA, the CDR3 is TGTGCCAGTAGTACGGGACCTACCTACAATGAGCAGTTCTTC.

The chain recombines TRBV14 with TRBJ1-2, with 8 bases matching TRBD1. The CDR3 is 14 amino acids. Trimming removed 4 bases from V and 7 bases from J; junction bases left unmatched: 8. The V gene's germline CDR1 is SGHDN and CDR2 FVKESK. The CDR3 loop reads CASSPDQGAFGYTF. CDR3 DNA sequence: TGTGCCAGCAGCCCTGACCAGGGGGCGTTTGGCTACACCTTC.